This is a list of T cell receptor beta chains from one sample in a study of cytotoxic CD8 clonotypes in ibrutinib-treated CLL. This table comes from immunoSEQ multiplex PCR, and its TCRdb copy is limited to in-frame clones, with some not included. Here the sample spans 110,000 to 150,000 clones, around 76% being singletons. The sample consisted of PBMCs, taken after 24 months of ibrutinib treatment. The receptors stem from a human donor with chronic lymphocytic leukemia. Both conserved end residues are part of each CDR3. The D gene is left open where the match is weak. Clone size, where shown, is once, few, many, or a class for clones that have expanded.

cdr3_nt: TGTGCCAGCAGCCCAGCCCTGGGGGCCCATCCGGGGGAGACCCAGTACTTC; cdr3_aa: CASSPALGAHPGETQYF; j_call: TRBJ2-5; clone_size: once; d_call: NA; v_call: TRBV7-2
cdr3_nt: TGTGCCAGCTCACCTGACTTGGGCGGGGAGACCCAGTACTTC; cdr3_aa: CASSPDLGGETQYF; j_call: TRBJ2-5; clone_size: NA; d_call: NA; v_call: TRBV18
cdr3_nt: TGTGCCTGGAGTCAACCACCCTCCCAAATAAACTATGGCTACACCTTC; cdr3_aa: CAWSQPPSQINYGYTF; j_call: TRBJ1-2; clone_size: NA; d_call: NA; v_call: TRBV30
cdr3_nt: TGTGCCAGCAGTCATCAGACAGGGTCCGAGCAGTACTTC; cdr3_aa: CASSHQTGSEQYF; j_call: TRBJ2-7; clone_size: NA; d_call: TRBD1; v_call: TRBV6-6
cdr3_nt: TGTGCCAGCAGCTTAGGGACAGGGGGCCGAGATACGCAGTATTTT; cdr3_aa: CASSLGTGGRDTQYF; j_call: TRBJ2-3; clone_size: NA; d_call: TRBD1; v_call: TRBV7-9
cdr3_nt: TGTGCCAGCTCACCCCGGACAGGGTGGCGTTCGGGGGAGACCCAGTACTTC; cdr3_aa: CASSPRTGWRSGETQYF; j_call: TRBJ2-5; clone_size: once; d_call: TRBD1; v_call: TRBV18
cdr3_nt: TGTGCCAGCAGCCCCGGCCACCGTAATTCACCCCTCCACTTT; cdr3_aa: CASSPGHRNSPLHF; j_call: TRBJ1-6; clone_size: NA; d_call: NA; v_call: TRBV2
cdr3_nt: TGTGCCAGCAGCCGGACTATTGAGCAGTTCTTC; cdr3_aa: CASSRTIEQFF; j_call: TRBJ2-1; clone_size: NA; d_call: NA; v_call: TRBV5-6
cdr3_nt: TGTGCCAGCTCACCCCAGGGAGGCACCGGGGAGCTGTTTTTT; cdr3_aa: CASSPQGGTGELFF; j_call: TRBJ2-2; clone_size: NA; d_call: NA; v_call: TRBV18
cdr3_nt: TGTGCCCTGTGGCGGGCAGACTATGGCTACACCTTC; cdr3_aa: CALWRADYGYTF; j_call: TRBJ1-2; clone_size: few; d_call: NA; v_call: TRBV30
cdr3_nt: TGTGCCAGCTCACCCGGGACAGGGCACTCCTACGAGCAGTACTTC; cdr3_aa: CASSPGTGHSYEQYF; j_call: TRBJ2-7; clone_size: NA; d_call: TRBD1; v_call: TRBV18
cdr3_nt: TGCGCCAGCAGCCAAGAGGGGGACAATGAGCAGTTCTTC; cdr3_aa: CASSQEGDNEQFF; j_call: TRBJ2-1; clone_size: NA; d_call: NA; v_call: TRBV4-3
cdr3_nt: TGTGCCAGCAGCCCCAACCCAAACTATGGCTACACCTTC; cdr3_aa: CASSPNPNYGYTF; j_call: TRBJ1-2; clone_size: NA; d_call: NA; v_call: TRBV14
cdr3_nt: TGTGCCAGCAGTTTATCGTGGGCTAGCGAAGAGACCCAGTACTTC; cdr3_aa: CASSLSWASEETQYF; j_call: TRBJ2-5; clone_size: NA; d_call: NA; v_call: TRBV27
cdr3_nt: TGTGCCGGCGGGGGCCTAGCGGGGAACACCGGGGAGCTGTTTTTT; cdr3_aa: CAGGGLAGNTGELFF; j_call: TRBJ2-2; clone_size: few; d_call: TRBD2; v_call: TRBV28
cdr3_nt: TGTGCCAGTAGTAAAACCGGGACTAGCGGGACAGATACGCAGTATTTT; cdr3_aa: CASSKTGTSGTDTQYF; j_call: TRBJ2-3; clone_size: NA; d_call: TRBD2; v_call: TRBV19
cdr3_nt: TGTGCCAGCAGGACCCTAGCGGGGGGCCCCGGGGATACGCAGTATTTT; cdr3_aa: CASRTLAGGPGDTQYF; j_call: TRBJ2-3; clone_size: NA; d_call: TRBD2; v_call: TRBV6-6
cdr3_nt: TGTGCCAGTAGTCGACAGGGGTTGAATAATGAAAAACTGTTTTTT; cdr3_aa: CASSRQGLNNEKLFF; j_call: TRBJ1-4; clone_size: many; d_call: TRBD1; v_call: TRBV19